This T cell receptor (beta chain) was captured by sequencing in a study of early stage breast cancer tumors. The wider study: ER+/PR+/HER2- status applied to about 80% of the 16 invasive breast tumors. Roughly eight ER+/PR+/HER2- tumors were invasive ductal; four were invasive lobular. The study's findings and limits: Bulk DNA sequencing of unsorted cells missed chain pairing and markers.

This table comes from immunoSEQ multiplex PCR, and its TCRdb copy is limited to in-frame clones, with some not included. The sample holds about 72,000 clones; around 85% are singletons and the top ten take 3.5%. Germline V gene sequence: CDR1 MNHNY, CDR2 SVGAGI (reference sequence). Trimming cost V 0 bases and J 9 bases, with 12 bases left between them. The CDR3 spans 13 residues. In regard to this clone: Its antigen is unknown.

The sequence came from a person aged 55 to 75 with breast cancer. The J gene is TRBJ2-7, the V gene TRBV6-6, with D possibly matching TRBD2 (5 bases). Input material: blood. The CDR3 region has the DNA TGTGCCAGCAGTTACTCGACTTCGGGGTTGCAGTACTTC. The encoded protein is CASSYSTSGLQYF.